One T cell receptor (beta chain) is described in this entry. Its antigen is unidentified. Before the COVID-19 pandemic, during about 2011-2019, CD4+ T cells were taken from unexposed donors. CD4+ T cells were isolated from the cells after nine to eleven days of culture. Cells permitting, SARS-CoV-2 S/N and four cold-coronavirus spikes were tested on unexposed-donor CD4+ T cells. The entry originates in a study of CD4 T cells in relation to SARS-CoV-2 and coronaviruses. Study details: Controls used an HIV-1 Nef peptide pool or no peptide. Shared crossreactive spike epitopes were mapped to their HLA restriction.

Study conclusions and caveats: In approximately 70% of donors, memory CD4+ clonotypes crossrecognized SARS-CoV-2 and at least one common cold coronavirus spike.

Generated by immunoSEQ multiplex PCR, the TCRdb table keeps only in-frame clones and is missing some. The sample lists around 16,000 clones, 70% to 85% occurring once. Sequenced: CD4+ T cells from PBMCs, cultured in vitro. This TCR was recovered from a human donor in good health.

Written as DNA, the CDR3 is TGTGCCAGCAGCATAGCGAGCTCCTACAATGAGCAGTTCTTC. Translated, it gives CASSIASSYNEQFF. The rearrangement joins TRBV2 to TRBJ2-1; D is possibly TRBD2 (5 bases). The V gene's germline CDR1 is SNHLY and CDR2 FYNNEI. The CDR3 is 14 residues long. Trimming removed 6 bases at V and 0 bases at J, with 9 bases between.